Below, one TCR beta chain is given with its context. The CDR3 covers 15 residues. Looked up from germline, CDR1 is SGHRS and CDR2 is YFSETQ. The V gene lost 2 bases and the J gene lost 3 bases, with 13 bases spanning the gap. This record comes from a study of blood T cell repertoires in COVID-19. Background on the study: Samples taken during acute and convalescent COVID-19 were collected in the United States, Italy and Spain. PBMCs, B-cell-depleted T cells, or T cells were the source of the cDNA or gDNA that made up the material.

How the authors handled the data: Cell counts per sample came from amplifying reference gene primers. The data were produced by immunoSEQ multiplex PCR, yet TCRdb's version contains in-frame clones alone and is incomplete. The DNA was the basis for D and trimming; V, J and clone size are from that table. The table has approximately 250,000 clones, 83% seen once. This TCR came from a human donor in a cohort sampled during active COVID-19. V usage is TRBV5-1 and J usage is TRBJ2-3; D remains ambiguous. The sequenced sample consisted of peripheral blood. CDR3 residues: CASSLAGSVTDTQYF. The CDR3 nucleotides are TGCGCCAGCAGCTTAGCAGGAAGTGTGACAGATACGCAGTATTTT.